This TCR beta chain is drawn from a study of blood T cell repertoires in COVID-19. CDR1 and CDR2 (germline): MGHRA, YSYEKL. Trimming left V 0 bases short and J 0 bases short, with 12 bases between. This CDR3 comprises 17 residues. Method: immunoSEQ multiplex PCR; TCRdb's copy keeps in-frame clones and lacks some. Of around 50,000 clones detected, over 80% appear once; the ten largest clones hold less than 4.5%. The rearrangement uses TRBV4-1 and TRBJ1-5; D not certain. What was sequenced was peripheral blood. This TCR was recovered from a human donor in a cohort sampled during active COVID-19. Here the CDR3 DNA reads TGCGCCAGCAGCCAAGAAGTGAGGGTAGATAGCAATCAGCCCCAGCATTTT. Protein: CASSQEVRVDSNQPQHF.